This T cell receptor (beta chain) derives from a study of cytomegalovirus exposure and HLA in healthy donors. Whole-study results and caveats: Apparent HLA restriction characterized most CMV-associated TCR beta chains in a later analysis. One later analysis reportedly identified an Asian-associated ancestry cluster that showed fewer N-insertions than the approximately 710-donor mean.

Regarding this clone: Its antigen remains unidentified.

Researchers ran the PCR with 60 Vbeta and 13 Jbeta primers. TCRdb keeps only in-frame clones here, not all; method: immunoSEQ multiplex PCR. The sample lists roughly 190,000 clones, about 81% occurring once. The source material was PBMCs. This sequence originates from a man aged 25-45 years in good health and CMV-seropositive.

Written as DNA, the CDR3 is TGTGCCAGCAGCTTGGGGACAGGTTCCTACAATGAGCAGTTCTTC. Its protein is CASSLGTGSYNEQFF. V and J are TRBV5-6 and TRBJ2-1, with 7 bases identical to TRBD1. This CDR3 has 15 amino acids. Looked up from germline, CDR1 is SGHDT and CDR2 is YYEEEE. V lost 0 bases to trimming and J lost 1 base; unmatched junction nucleotides: 1. Using reference TRBV5-6 and TRBJ2-1 for the parts outside the CDR3, the full variable domain is DAGVTQSPTHLIKTRGQQVTLRCSPKSGHDTVSWYQQALGQGPQFIFQYYEEEERQRGNFPDRFSGHQFPNYSSELNVNALLLGDSALYLCASSLGTGSYNEQFFGPGTRLTVL.